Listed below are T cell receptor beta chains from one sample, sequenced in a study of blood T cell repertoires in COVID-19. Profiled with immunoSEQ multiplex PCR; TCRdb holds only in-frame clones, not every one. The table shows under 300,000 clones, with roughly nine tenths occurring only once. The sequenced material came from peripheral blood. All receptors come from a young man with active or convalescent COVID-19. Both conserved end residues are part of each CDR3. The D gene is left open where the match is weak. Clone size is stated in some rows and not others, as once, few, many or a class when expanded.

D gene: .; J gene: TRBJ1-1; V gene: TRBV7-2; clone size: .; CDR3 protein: CASSLDGMGRRAFF; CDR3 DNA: TGTGCCAGCAGCTTAGATGGGATGGGGAGGCGAGCTTTCTTT
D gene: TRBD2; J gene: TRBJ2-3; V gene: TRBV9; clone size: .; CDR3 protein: CASRGDYTDTQYF; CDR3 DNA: TGTGCCAGCAGGGGGGACTACACAGATACGCAGTATTTT
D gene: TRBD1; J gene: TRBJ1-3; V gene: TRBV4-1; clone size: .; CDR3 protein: CASSQDQGGAYGNTIYF; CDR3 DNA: TGCGCCAGCAGCCAAGATCAGGGGGGCGCTTATGGAAACACCATATATTTT
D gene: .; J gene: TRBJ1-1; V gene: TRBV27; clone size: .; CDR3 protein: CASMTGGPENTEAFF; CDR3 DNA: TGTGCCAGTATGACAGGCGGCCCAGAGAACACTGAAGCTTTCTTT
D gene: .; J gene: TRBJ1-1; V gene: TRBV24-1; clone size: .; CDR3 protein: CATIFGVTEAFF; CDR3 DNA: TGTGCCACCATTTTCGGGGTTACTGAAGCTTTCTTT
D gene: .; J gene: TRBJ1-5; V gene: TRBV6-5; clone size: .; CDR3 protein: CASRGRNQPQHF; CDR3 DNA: TGTGCCAGCAGGGGCCGCAATCAGCCCCAGCATTTT
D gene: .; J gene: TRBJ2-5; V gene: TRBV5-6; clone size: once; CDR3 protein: CASSFTDQETQYF; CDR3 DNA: TGTGCCAGCAGCTTTACAGATCAAGAGACCCAGTACTTC
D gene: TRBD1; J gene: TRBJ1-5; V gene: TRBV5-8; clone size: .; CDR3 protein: CASSFYRGSNQPQHF; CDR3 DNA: TGTGCCAGCAGCTTTTACAGGGGGAGCAATCAGCCCCAGCATTTT
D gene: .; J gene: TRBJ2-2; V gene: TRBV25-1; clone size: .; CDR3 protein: CASSDDSQNTGELFF; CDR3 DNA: TGTGCCAGCAGTGATGACAGTCAGAACACCGGGGAGCTGTTTTTT
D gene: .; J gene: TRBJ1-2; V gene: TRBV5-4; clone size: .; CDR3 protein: CASSLEVAADTNYGYTF; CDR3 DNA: TGTGCCAGCAGCTTGGAAGTAGCGGCAGATACTAACTATGGCTACACCTTC